These 6 T cell receptor beta chains came from one sample sequenced in a study of response to subunit inactivated influenza vaccine. TCRdb processed the RT-PCR reads anew with MiXCR; each CDR3 protein has one entry. The sample consists of 500,000 to 550,000 distinct CDR3 sequences, around a quarter of them appearing once. This sample was shared with a second study, whose subject was T cells expressing NK-cell markers. This second report adds: Beta-chain TCR cDNA was generated via 5'RACE template switching with UMIs.

The specimen was CD4+ T cells sorted from PBMCs, collected 11 to 12 days after vaccination. The receptors originated from a man aged 45-60 years who received an inactivated influenza vaccine.

This clonotype has just a few counts. The chain has TRBV5-1 and TRBJ2-7; possible D gene TRBD1, 6 bases. This CDR3 has 15 amino acids. Germline loops: CDR1 SGHRS, CDR2 YFSETQ. Trimming took off 6 bases at V and 0 bases at J, with 16 bases between the two ends. The CDR3 protein is CASNNLGTSSYEQYF. For the CDR3, the DNA is TGCGCCAGCAATAATTTGGGGACAAGCTCCTACGAGCAGTACTTC.

This chain links TRBV12-3 or TRBV12-4 with TRBJ1-4; 12 bases agree with TRBD1. This CDR3 is 14 amino acids long. V lost 4 bases and J lost 8; bases outside the gene matches: 2. The CDR3 spells CASSWDRGREKLFF. CDR3 DNA sequence: TGTGCCAGCAGTTGGGACAGGGGGCGAGAAAAACTGTTTTTT.

This clonotype showed up just a few times. This chain uses TRBV20-1 with TRBJ1-5; 9 bases map to TRBD1. Trimming at V came to 5 bases and at J to 4 bases, leaving 6 bases not matched to a gene. Per the germline V gene, CDR1 is DFQATT and CDR2 is SNEGSKA (reference sequence). The CDR3 length is 14 residues. CDR3: CSAYRGQGNQPQHF. CDR3 nucleotide sequence: TGCAGTGCTTACAGGGGGCAGGGGAATCAGCCCCAGCATTTT.

A few counts support this clonotype. The V call is TRBV12-3 or TRBV12-4, the J call TRBJ1-5; D gene unclear. The CDR3 totals 14 residues. Trimming cost V 3 bases and J 2 bases, with 8 bases left between them. In DNA form, the CDR3 reads TGTGCCAGCAGTTTCGTGTCAGGCAATCAGCCCCAGCATTTT. Translation gives CASSFVSGNQPQHF.

This chain joins TRBV27 and TRBJ2-7, with a possible D match to TRBD1 (6 bases). Trimming removed 5 bases at V and 3 bases at J, with 17 bases between. The CDR3 has 15 residues. The germline V gene encodes CDR1 MNHEY and CDR2 SMNVEV (reference sequence). The CDR3 here is CASSPTDEGDYEQYF. CDR3 DNA: TGTGCCAGCAGTCCGACGGATGAGGGGGACTACGAGCAGTACTTC.

Only a few counts were recorded for this clonotype. The chain is built from TRBV15 and TRBJ2-4, with D perhaps matching TRBD2 (5 bases). The V and J ends lost 3 bases and 2 bases respectively, with 14 bases between them. The CDR3 contains 16 residues. The germline V gene encodes CDR1 LNHNV and CDR2 YYDKDF (reference sequence). CDR3 region: CATSRLASDTKNIQYF. CDR3 in DNA: TGTGCCACCAGCAGGCTAGCCAGCGACACCAAAAACATTCAGTACTTC.